This TCR beta chain was recovered during a study of cytomegalovirus exposure and HLA in healthy donors (dated by TCRdb to the late 2010s). Notes on the research overall: In an earlier analysis of some 550 of the donors, less than 350 Gb of sequence data and roughly 100 million unique TCR beta sequences from about 180 million T cells were reported. The study profiled the T cell repertoires of some 610 subjects by immunosequencing and related them to cytomegalovirus serostatus. Because of strong linkage in the cohort, roughly five DR-DQ haplotypes were treated as single units for association and clustering. An earlier analysis of 450 to 750 of the donors used high-throughput TCR beta sequencing to judge whether each TCR beta V gene segment behaved as functional or pseudogenic. Every repertoire in the discovery cohort had been generated on one and the same sequencing platform. The study aimed to test whether cataloging public T cell receptors could reveal signatures of past pathogen exposure. An early release that covered roughly 600 HLA-typed donors contained 250 to 350 gigabases of sequencing data and roughly 84 million unique TCR sequences. Among the roughly 400 genotyped donors, approximately 82% belonged to the genetic ancestry cluster associated with self-reported Caucasian donors. A separate validation cohort of more than 100 different subjects was used in addition to the roughly 720-subject first cohort. Among almost 400 genotyped donors of the cohort, an average of approximately 250,000 unique TCR beta nucleotide sequences were sequenced per donor, roughly 20% of them non-productive. To predict cytomegalovirus infection status, the study brought together high-throughput TCR immunosequencing, statistical association of individual TCRs with disease status, and machine learning. A later genetic analysis used genome-wide SNP genotypes for about 65% of the 666 donors, treating that subset as a discovery cohort. A later analysis re-analyzed previously published TCR beta repertoires from about 600 donors and added high-resolution HLA genotyping to study TCR occurrence patterns. Alongside the repertoire data, information on donor age, sex, ethnicity and CMV serostatus was compiled. HLA typing included class I and class II loci at four-digit resolution. Rather than using new phenotypic data, the later analysis identified candidate immune exposures from TCR beta sequences and from how often those sequences occurred across donors. Typing coverage varied by locus: roughly 629-640 donors for A, B, C, DRB1 and DQB1; roughly 560 for DQA1; about 570 for DPA1; 450 to 480 for DPB1. The study at large found these results: Most TCR sequences were seen in very few donors, while some public TCRs were found in many individuals. Compared with equally common non-associated chains, HLA-associated TCR beta chains in a later analysis were more clonally expanded and had lower generation probabilities. A total of 150 or so TCR beta chains were listed by the study as associated with cytomegalovirus. When HLA alleles, especially DR and DQ, strongly co-occurred, TCR associations were difficult to assign to individual alleles. The authors suggested that the approach could potentially be extended to other disease states and immunological phenotypes. A further reported finding was that TCR beta sequences accurately predicted the HLA-A and HLA-B alleles for most subjects in the first cohort. Linkage disequilibrium might explain the correlated functional status among segregating V segments, but an unknown experimental factor could not be ruled out. Some IMGT-functional V segments, including TRBV6-2 and TRBV6-3, could not be distinguished by the 87-base-pair reads and were therefore excluded. The classifier was reported to diagnose cytomegalovirus status with high specificity and sensitivity in both the original cohort and the validation cohort. Several of the top co-occurrence clusters appeared to be linked to parvovirus B19, influenza, CMV and Epstein-Barr virus, according to a later analysis. An association between a missense DCLRE1C variant and V-gene and J-gene trimming of TCR beta chains was found in a later genetic analysis and replicated in an independent cohort. In vitro tests confirmed that three of the cytomegalovirus-associated TCR beta chains recognize cytomegalovirus antigens. Presence/absence analyses assumed roughly uniform sequencing depth across donors, an assumption that may not hold. A later analysis found that most CMV-associated TCR beta chains appeared HLA-restricted, with HLA associations seemingly driven largely by CMV exposure. Because some donors lacked HLA typing at each locus, the association tests relied only on the typed subset. Roughly 15 rarely observed V segments, including chromosome 9 orphons, were excluded from the earlier analysis of several hundred of the donors because counts were too low. The cohort was sequenced for TCR beta chains only, and without alpha or paired-chain data the features that could be detected were limited. A later analysis found that TCR association rates varied across HLA loci, with DRB1 alleles showing the most associated TCRs and HLA-C alleles the fewest. According to a later genetic analysis, donors in an Asian-associated ancestry cluster had fewer N-insertions in productive TCRs than the approximately 670-donor mean. A cluster of highly shared sequence variants was judged likely to represent a technical artifact of the sequencing pipeline. The only immune exposure information available for the cohort was CMV serostatus. In a later analysis, over 15,000 TCR beta sequences were associated with specific HLA alleles at a false discovery rate of 0.05. An earlier analysis of 587 of the donors showed that most TCR beta V segments appeared in productive rearrangements either about 90% or about 30% of the time, which broadly matched IMGT annotations.

The cohort consisted of hundreds of healthy bone marrow donors. Cohort members were all nominally healthy when sampled, although unrecorded immune exposures were likely present. The donor tested CMV seropositive and was one of the 289 seropositive cohort members. A peripheral blood sample was provided by each donor, and peripheral blood mononuclear cells were used for TCR beta sequencing. The Qiagen DNeasy Blood Extraction Kit was used to extract genomic DNA from the blood cell samples. Counted from cysteine to phenylalanine, this CDR3 has 14 amino acids. CDR3 DNA only is kept here, 42 bases in frame from base 1. V lost 7 bases and J lost 5 bases; the stretch between them is 16 bases long. The germline V gene yields MDHEN for CDR1 and SYDVKM for CDR2. About this clone itself: This receptor's antigen is unknown. No base quality values were provided; no much bigger clone lies one nucleotide off.

The protocol used for the library was the immunoSEQ multiplex PCR assay. For the multiplex PCR, a mixture combining 60 forward primers for TCR Vbeta segments and 13 reverse primers for TCR Jbeta segments was used. Amplification of the CDR3 region of rearranged TCR beta genes was performed with a multiplex PCR assay on genomic DNA. Amplified TCR beta libraries were sequenced as 87-base-pair reads on the Illumina HiSeq System. The authors' pipeline ran thus. Across the roughly 600 repertoires, a later analysis counted 80 million or so unique TCR beta chains, 9 million to 14 million of which were shared by at least two donors. Raw reads were error-corrected and collapsed into unique sequences with a nearest-neighbor algorithm that merged closely related sequences to remove PCR and sequencing errors. V, D and J gene segments were assigned by aligning CDR3 sequences to IMGT reference sequences. For a sequence to be retained, a match of at least six nucleotides to both a V gene segment and a J gene segment was required. A rearrangement was called productive if the CDR3 had no stop codons and remained in frame with V and J, and every other rearrangement was called non-productive. CDR3 was defined according to IMGT convention as the region running from the second conserved V-encoded cysteine to the conserved J-encoded phenylalanine. The earlier analysis of some 540 of the donors excluded any sequence lacking an unambiguous match to a single V gene segment. In an earlier analysis of around 590 of the donors, a V segment was called functional when productive rearrangements were above 56.7%, and segregating when the standard deviation between donors exceeded 5%. A statistical classification framework was built for diagnosing cytomegalovirus status from the catalog of TCR beta chain sequences. In a later analysis, TCR nucleotide sequences were compared against IMGT/GENE-DB human TR gene sequences so that V and J genes could be assigned. The TCRdist pipeline was used in a later analysis to assign CDR3 sequences and most-parsimonious VDJ recombination scenarios. A later analysis defined each TCR beta chain by its CDR3 amino acid sequence plus V-gene family, and excluded reads lacking a unique V-gene family. In a later analysis, approximately 640 highly shared, low-generation-probability nucleotide sequences were removed to address suspected cross-contamination and a sequencing artifact. In a later analysis, a clonal expansion index for each public chain was calculated from normalized within-repertoire ranks of inferred template counts. Generation probabilities in a later analysis came from a VDJ recombination model fitted to out-of-frame rearrangements, and those results were checked against IGoR. A later analysis scored TCR-TCR, TCR-HLA and TCR-CMV co-occurrence with hypergeometric tests, applying a repertoire-size bias correction to TCR pairs. To estimate false discovery rates, a later analysis permuted the HLA or CMV assignments 20 times. In a later analysis, co-occurring TCRs were grouped with DBSCAN, and TCRdist sequence similarity was added when clustering was performed within HLA-allele-positive subsets. Repertoires with fewer than 30,000 or more than 120,000 public chains, plus five repertoires with anomalous nucleotide sharing, were excluded from co-occurrence clustering. The table comes from immuneACCESS by way of TCRdb, which keeps in-frame sequences with V and J called. Part of the clones is missing from these tables; in studies checked, under half for an unresolved V gene and the rest for unknown reasons. That table supplies the V and J calls and clone size; D and trimming were determined from the DNA. The sample table lists fewer than 250,000 clones, 82% of them with a count of one. The leading ten clones occupy 5.5% to 7.5% of the sample.

This receptor was obtained from a middle-aged man in good health and CMV-seropositive. What was sequenced was PBMCs. The sequence links TRBV28 to TRBJ2-3, with TRBD2 tentatively as D gene (6 bases match). DNA sequence: TGTGCCAGCATACGGGGAGGCGCCGGAGATACGCAGTATTTT. Its translation is CASIRGGAGDTQYF.